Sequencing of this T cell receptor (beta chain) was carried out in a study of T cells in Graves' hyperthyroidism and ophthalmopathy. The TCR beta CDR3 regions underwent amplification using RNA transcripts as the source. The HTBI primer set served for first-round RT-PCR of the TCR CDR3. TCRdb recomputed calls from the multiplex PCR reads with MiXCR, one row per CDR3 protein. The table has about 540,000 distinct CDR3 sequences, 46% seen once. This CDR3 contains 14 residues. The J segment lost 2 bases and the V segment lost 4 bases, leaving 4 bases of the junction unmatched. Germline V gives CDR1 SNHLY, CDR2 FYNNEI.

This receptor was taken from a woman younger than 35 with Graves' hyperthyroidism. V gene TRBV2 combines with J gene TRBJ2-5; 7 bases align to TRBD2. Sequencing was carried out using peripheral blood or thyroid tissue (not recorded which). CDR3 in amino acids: CASSGAGTQETQYF. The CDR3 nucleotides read TGTGCCAGCAGTGGAGCGGGGACTCAAGAGACCCAGTACTTC.